These 21 T cell receptor beta chains were sequenced from one sample in a study of beta chain features in type 1 diabetes. Notes on the study in general: Patients with Type 1 diabetes showed moderately but significantly shorter TCRB CDR3s in all four CD4+ subsets.

Reverse transcribing all isolated RNA meant expressed TCRB transcripts were sequenced. Some clones are missing from TCRdb's copy, which holds only in-frame ones; the method was immunoSEQ multiplex PCR. The sample holds about 47,000 clones, roughly 47% seen once. These receptors have no identified antigens. Sequenced: stem cell memory CD4+ T cells from blood. These receptors originate from a man younger than 45 with type 1 diabetes.

This rearrangement joins TRBV28 to TRBJ2-1; D perhaps matches TRBD2 (6 bases). The CDR3 has 14 amino acids. The germline V gene has CDR1 MDHEN and CDR2 SYDVKM. V dropped 4 bases and J dropped 4 bases, with 11 bases sitting between them. The chain's CDR3 is CASSSDGSYNEQFF. The CDR3 coding sequence is TGTGCCAGCAGTTCCGACGGGAGTTACAATGAGCAGTTCTTC.

V gene TRBV6-1 combines with J gene TRBJ2-5; maybe TRBD2 (5 bases). V lost 6 bases, J lost 5 bases, and 16 bases lay in between. CDR3 length equals 14 residues. Germline CDR1 reads MNHNS; CDR2 reads SASEGT. CDR3 bases: TGTGCCAGCAGCCCTTCGGCGGGTCGGGAGACCCAGTACTTC. Amino acid sequence: CASSPSAGRETQYF.

This clone was recorded a few times. J is TRBJ2-1 and V is TRBV27; 9 bases match TRBD1. Losses at the gene ends were 4 bases for V and 4 bases for J; bases not matched to a gene: 5. Looked up from germline, CDR1 is MNHEY and CDR2 is SMNVEV (reference sequence). This CDR3 spans 15 amino acids. DNA for the CDR3: TGTGCCAGCAGTTCCCAGGACAGGGGTTACAATGAGCAGTTCTTC. It is translated as CASSSQDRGYNEQFF.

The V and J genes are TRBV9 and TRBJ2-2; 13 positions match TRBD2. The CDR3 loop spans 18 amino acids. From germline, CDR1 is SGDLS and CDR2 YYNGEE. Trimming at V came to 4 bases and at J to 0 bases, leaving 6 bases not matched to a gene. The CDR3 DNA reads TGTGCCAGCAGCCGGGGACTAGCGGGACCGCCGAACACCGGGGAGCTGTTTTTT. This sequence encodes CASSRGLAGPPNTGELFF.

The rearrangement links TRBV7-9 to TRBJ2-2; D unresolved. CDR3 length equals 14 residues. Trimming shortened V by 1 base and J by 4 bases, and 7 bases separated the two germline ends. CDR1 and CDR2 (germline): SEHNR, FQNEAQ (reference sequence). This CDR3 reads CASSLDLSTGELFF. CDR3 nucleotide sequence: TGTGCCAGCAGCTTAGATCTATCCACCGGGGAGCTGTTTTTT. Drawing the rest from reference TRBV7-9 and TRBJ2-2, the complete variable domain is DTGVSQNPRHKITKRGQNVTFRCDPISEHNRLYWYRQTLGQGPEFLTYFQNEAQLEKSRLLSDRFSAERPKGSFSTLEIQRTEQGDSAMYLCASSLDLSTGELFFGEGSRLTVL.

The V and J genes are TRBV7-3 and TRBJ1-1; tentatively, D is TRBD1 (6 bases). The CDR3 extends over 14 amino acids. Trimming took 5 bases from V and 0 from J, leaving 10 bases between them. The germline gives CDR1 SGHTA, CDR2 FQGTGA. For the CDR3, the DNA is TGTGCCAGCAGCCCGACAGGCGTGAACACTGAAGCTTTCTTT. This sequence encodes CASSPTGVNTEAFF.

The rearrangement links TRBV18 to TRBJ2-7, with 11 bases identical to TRBD2. The germline gives CDR1 KGHSH, CDR2 LQKENI. The CDR3 totals 18 residues. J gave up 4 bases and V 1 base, and 12 bases lay outside the gene matches. Here the CDR3 reads CASSPRGGTSGRRYEQYF. DNA of the CDR3: TGTGCCAGCTCACCACGAGGAGGTACTAGCGGGAGAAGGTACGAGCAGTACTTC.

Only a few counts were recorded for this clone. The rearrangement uses TRBV28 and TRBJ2-7; 8 nucleotides align to TRBD1. Germline V lookup: CDR1 MDHEN, CDR2 SYDVKM. V trimming: 5 bases; J trimming: 6 bases; junction bases outside the gene matches: 12. This CDR3 comprises 15 residues. CDR3 region: CASSPGGIRGPEQYF. CDR3 DNA sequence: TGTGCCAGCAGTCCGGGCGGGATCAGGGGGCCCGAGCAGTACTTC.

A few counts support this clone. The CDR3: CAIRKTSGSDYEQYF. Written as DNA, the CDR3 is TGTGCCATCAGGAAAACTAGCGGGAGCGACTACGAGCAGTACTTC. The genes are TRBV10-3 and TRBJ2-7, with TRBD2 matching 11 bases. CDR1 ENHRY and CDR2 SYGVKD come from the germline V gene. V was clipped by 6 bases and J by 3 bases; unmatched bases: 7. The CDR3 runs 15 residues.

This clone was detected a few times. This chain links TRBV5-4 with TRBJ2-5; 7 positions match TRBD2. The CDR3 loop spans 14 amino acids. The junction had 5 bases not matched to a gene; V was cut back by 4 bases and J by 2 bases. In germline, CDR1 is SGHNT, CDR2 YYREEE (reference sequence). The CDR3 DNA reads as TGTGCCAGCAGCCCGGGAGGTTTACAAGAGACCCAGTACTTC. It codes for CASSPGGLQETQYF. Looking up the rest from reference TRBV5-4 and TRBJ2-5 gives the full variable domain: ETGVTQSPTHLIKTRGQQVTLRCSSQSGHNTVSWYQQALGQGPQFIFQYYREEENGRGNFPPRFSGLQFPNYSSELNVNALELDDSALYLCASSPGGLQETQYFGPGTRLLVL.

This clone was observed a handful of times. The chain uses TRBV27 and TRBJ2-5; TRBD1 aligns across 9 bases. CDR1 and CDR2 (germline): MNHEY, SMNVEV (reference sequence). The CDR3 covers 18 residues. V trimming: 2 bases; J trimming: 0 bases; junction bases outside the gene matches: 10. This chain's CDR3 is CASSLLGTGTLDQETQYF. In DNA form, the CDR3 reads TGTGCCAGCAGTTTACTAGGGACAGGGACTTTGGACCAAGAGACCCAGTACTTC.

This clone has more than one count but fewer than ten. The chain has TRBV7-9 and TRBJ1-5; D ambiguous. The CDR3 length is 15 residues. Germline V gene data show CDR1 as SEHNR and CDR2 as FQNEAQ (reference sequence). V lost 5 bases and J lost 0, with 11 bases in between. CDR3 loop: CASSREGFSNQPQHF. Written as DNA, the CDR3 is TGTGCCAGCAGCCGGGAGGGTTTTAGCAATCAGCCCCAGCATTTT.

The chain carries TRBV5-1 and TRBJ1-2; 8 nucleotides match TRBD1. The J segment lost 10 bases and the V segment lost 9 bases, leaving 11 bases of the junction unmatched. This CDR3 is built from 12 residues. Germline loops: CDR1 SGHRS, CDR2 YFSETQ. CDR3 sequence: CATKDREPYYTF. The CDR3 DNA sequence: TGCGCCACCAAGGACAGGGAGCCCTACTACACCTTC.

This clone was recorded a few times. The J gene is TRBJ2-6, the V gene TRBV5-1; D is perhaps TRBD1 (5 bases). Germline V gene data show CDR1 as SGHRS and CDR2 as YFSETQ. The V and J ends lost 2 bases and 0 bases respectively, with 18 bases between them. The CDR3 runs to 19 residues. The CDR3, as DNA: TGCGCCAGCAGCTTAATGCAGGGAATAGTCGGCTCTGGGGCCAACGTCCTGACTTTC. The encoded protein is CASSLMQGIVGSGANVLTF.

The rearrangement links TRBV9 to TRBJ2-7; TRBD2 aligns across 13 bases. The V gene's germline CDR1 is SGDLS and CDR2 YYNGEE. Trimming removed 2 bases from V and 4 bases from J; junction bases left unmatched: 18. CDR3 length equals 20 residues. The CDR3 DNA reads as TGTGCCAGCAGCGTGGGGATAAACAGAGGGACTAGCGGGATCGCGTACGAGCAGTACTTC. Amino acids: CASSVGINRGTSGIAYEQYF.

The rearrangement uses TRBV28 and TRBJ2-1, with TRBD1 identical over 9 bases. The CDR3 is made up of 15 amino acids. V lost 6 bases to trimming and J lost 10 bases; unmatched junction nucleotides: 13. CDR1 and CDR2 from the germline V gene are MDHEN and SYDVKM. CDR3 bases: TGTGCCAGCAGCTCCCGGGACAGGGCTATTTGGGAGCAGTTCTTC. It specifies CASSSRDRAIWEQFF.

This clone was found a few times. The rearrangement uses TRBV30 and TRBJ1-1; no definite D call. This CDR3 has 11 amino acids. The germline V gene encodes CDR1 GTSNPN and CDR2 SVGIG (reference sequence). V gave up 3 bases and J gave up 5 bases, with 7 bases separating them. CDR3 nucleotide sequence: TGTGCCTGGAGGTCGGGGACTGAAGCTTTCTTT. It encodes CAWRSGTEAFF.

Concerning this clone itself: The germline gene is not matched at one end of the junction; a read error may be the cause. The identical CDR3 is also encoded by other nucleotide sequences in the sample. The CDR3 is CASSPGTAITWEQYF. DNA for the CDR3: TGTGCCAGCTCACCCGGGACAGCGATTACGTGGGAGCAATACTTC. This rearrangement joins TRBV18 to TRBJ2-7; TRBD1 agrees at 7 bases. In germline, CDR1 is KGHSH, CDR2 LQKENI. There are 15 residues in the CDR3.

This CDR3 is CASRPPGRSTGELFF. The DNA for the CDR3 is TGTGCCAGCAGGCCCCCTGGTAGGAGCACCGGGGAGCTGTTTTTT. The chain combines TRBV6-5 with TRBJ2-2; D is uncertain. V lost 6 bases to trimming and J lost 4 bases, with 15 bases between them. The germline CDR1 and CDR2 sequences are MNHEY and SVGAGI. This CDR3 comprises 15 residues.

This sequence joins TRBV6-1 and TRBJ1-5; D is unclear. V lost 3 bases, J lost 0 bases, and 9 bases lay in between. The CDR3 spans 15 residues. The germline gives CDR1 MNHNS, CDR2 SASEGT. In DNA form, the CDR3 reads TGTGCCAGCAGTGATGGAGTATTTAGCAATCAGCCCCAGCATTTT. This encodes CASSDGVFSNQPQHF.

CDR3 sequence reads: CASSTPGQYTEAFF. In DNA, the CDR3 is TGTGCCAGCAGTACTCCGGGTCAGTACACTGAAGCTTTCTTT. This chain uses TRBV28 with TRBJ1-1; D call uncertain. Germline CDR1 reads MDHEN; CDR2 reads SYDVKM. V lost 5 bases and J 3 bases, leaving 13 bases between the germline ends. This CDR3 comprises 14 residues.